This paragraph reports one TCR beta chain. Its matching antigen is unknown. This sample stems from a study of shared clonotypes between healthy human individuals. Overall study: The composition of the donors was a couple of women and a few men aged 18 to 49. Overall study results and limits: Specimens sampled were limited to blood, with tissue repertoires likely differing.

Clones were read by immunoSEQ multiplex PCR, and TCRdb kept only the in-frame ones, dropping some. The sample lists around 940,000 clones; 70% to 85% were seen once. V shed 4 bases and J 0 bases; nucleotides not matched to a gene: 5. Germline values: CDR1 SNHLY, CDR2 FYNNEI. The CDR3 is 16 residues long. The sequenced sample consisted of memory CD4+ T cells sorted from blood. The subset was: CD45RA-negative fraction. The TCR originated in a man younger than 35 in good health. The chain carries TRBV2 and TRBJ2-5; TRBD1 aligns across 10 bases. The CDR3 loop reads CASSVGTGAYQETQYF. The DNA of the CDR3 is TGTGCCAGCAGTGTTGGGACAGGGGCCTACCAAGAGACCCAGTACTTC.